The entry below describes one T cell receptor (beta chain). This specimen belongs to a study of technical replicates of blood from a handful of donors. The CDR3 totals 14 residues. CDR1 MNHNS and CDR2 SASEGT come from the germline V gene. V lost 2 bases, J lost 1 base, and 8 bases lay in between. Profiled with immunoSEQ multiplex PCR; TCRdb holds only in-frame clones, not every one. The table lists some 74,000 clones, 95% to 97% of them singletons. The clonotype was recovered from a human donor in good health. The chain recombines TRBV6-1 with TRBJ1-1; D is perhaps TRBD1 (5 bases). The sequenced material came from T cells isolated from PBMCs. The CDR3 coding sequence is TGTGCCAGCAGTGAACCGGGGGAGAACACTGAAGCTTTCTTT. Its protein product is CASSEPGENTEAFF.